This note documents a single TCR beta chain sequence. Germline-derived CDR1 and CDR2 are MNHNS and SASEGT. This CDR3 is built from 15 residues. Trimming removed 6 bases from V and 8 bases from J, with 19 bases in between. This specimen belongs to a study of technical replicates of blood from a few donors. Produced via immunoSEQ multiplex PCR; TCRdb's table is partial and in-frame only. Found here are about 53,000 clones, 70% to 90% of them singletons; the top ten hold 5.6%. The sequenced sample was PBMCs. V and J are TRBV6-1 and TRBJ2-2; the D gene is possibly TRBD2 (7 bases). The sequence derives from a human donor in good health. Some clones in this sample may be carry-over from other donors' samples. The CDR3 region is CASRTAEGGRGELFF. In nucleotides, the CDR3 is TGTGCCAGCAGGACCGCAGAGGGGGGGAGAGGGGAGCTGTTTTTT.